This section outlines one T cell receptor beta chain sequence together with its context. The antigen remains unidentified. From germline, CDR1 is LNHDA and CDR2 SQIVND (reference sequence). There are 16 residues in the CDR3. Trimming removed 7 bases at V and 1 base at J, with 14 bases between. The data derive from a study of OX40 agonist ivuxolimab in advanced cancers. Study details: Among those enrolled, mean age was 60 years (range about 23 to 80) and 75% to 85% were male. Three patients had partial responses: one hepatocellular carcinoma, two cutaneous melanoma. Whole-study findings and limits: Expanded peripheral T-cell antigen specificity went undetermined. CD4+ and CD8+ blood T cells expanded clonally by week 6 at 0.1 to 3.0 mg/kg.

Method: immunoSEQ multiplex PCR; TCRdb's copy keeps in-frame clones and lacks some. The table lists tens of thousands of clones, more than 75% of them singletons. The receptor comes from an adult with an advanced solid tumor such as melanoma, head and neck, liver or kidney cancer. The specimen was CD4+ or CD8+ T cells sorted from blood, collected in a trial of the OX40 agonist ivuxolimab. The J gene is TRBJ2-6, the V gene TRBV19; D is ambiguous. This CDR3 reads CASTAYLYSGANVLTF. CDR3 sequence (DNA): TGTGCCAGTACCGCCTACCTATATTCTGGGGCCAACGTCCTGACTTTC. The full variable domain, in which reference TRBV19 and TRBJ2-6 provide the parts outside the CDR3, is DGGITQSPKYLFRKEGQNVTLSCEQNLNHDAMYWYRQDPGQGLRLIYYSQIVNDFQKGDIAEGYSVSREKKESFPLTVTSAQKNPTAFYLCASTAYLYSGANVLTFGAGSRLTVL.